This TCR beta chain is from a study of shared clonotypes between healthy human individuals. Deep level was the assay's run setting. Here immunoSEQ multiplex PCR was the method, and the copy in TCRdb shows in-frame clones only, minus some. Of some 2 million clones in the sample, 95% are singletons; the top ten hold roughly 0.13%. The CDR3 is 13 amino acids. Per germline, CDR1 SGHTA and CDR2 FQGNSA. The ends were cut back, 4 bases at V and 10 bases at J, with 13 bases in the middle. All the donors were Caucasian adults who lived in Nashville, Tennessee. V usage is TRBV7-2 and J usage is TRBJ1-4; D unresolved. The sequence was collected from a man younger than 35 in good health. Source material: naive CD4+ T cells sorted from blood. Subset indicated: CD45RA+ positively selected. In nucleotides, the CDR3 is TGTGCCAGCAGCTCGGTCCAAGGACGAAAACTGTTTTTT. It specifies CASSSVQGRKLFF.